Listed here is a single T cell receptor (beta chain). Germline V gives CDR1 SGHTS, CDR2 YDEGEE. The CDR3 is made up of 16 amino acids. The ends were cut back, 0 bases at V and 0 bases at J, with 10 bases in the middle. Authors' processing steps: It was from reference gene primer amplification that nucleated cell counts were estimated. TCRdb's table, derived via immunoSEQ multiplex PCR, lists solely in-frame clones and lacks some. V and J calls and clone size are copied from that table; D and trimming were computed from the DNA. Of about 220,000 clones in the sample, more than 80% are singletons; the top ten hold about 2.2%. This sample is drawn from a study of blood T cell repertoires in COVID-19. Whole-study context: The United States, Italy and Spain provided the acute and convalescent COVID-19 samples. T cells, B-cell-depleted T cells, or PBMCs supplied cDNA or gDNA.

Sequencing input: peripheral blood. The chain employs TRBV5-8 and TRBJ1-3; D is unclear. The receptor was isolated from a man aged 25 to 40 who had recovered from COVID-19. In DNA, the CDR3 is TGTGCCAGCAGCTTGGTGGAAAGGAGCTCTGGAAACACCATATATTTT. Translation gives CASSLVERSSGNTIYF.